The 3 T cell receptor beta chains reported below all come from one sample, sequenced in a study of technical replicates of blood from four donors (dated by TCRdb to about 2017). Libraries came from the immunoSEQ multiplex PCR assay. This immuneACCESS table, as held by TCRdb, lists in-frame sequences with V and J called but not all clones. Of the missing ones, under half trace to an unresolved V gene in checked studies; the others have no known cause. Here the sample has tens of thousands of clones; around 93% occur a single time. The ten most abundant clones make up approximately 0.22% of the sample. The sequenced material came from T cells isolated from PBMCs. Receptors originate from a human donor in good health.

The chain carries TRBV7-9 and TRBJ1-2; TRBD1 matches 9 bases. The CDR3 is 18 residues long. Germline loops: CDR1 SEHNR, CDR2 FQNEAQ (reference sequence). With 5 bases clipped from V and 8 bases from J, the junction kept 21 bases outside the gene matches. The CDR3 is CASSQGPRGYRGRMGYTF. The CDR3 DNA sequence: TGTGCCAGCAGCCAAGGCCCAAGGGGTTACAGGGGGCGCATGGGCTACACCTTC.

The chain links TRBV11-2 to TRBJ1-2; maybe TRBD1 (6 bases). This CDR3 spans 12 amino acids. Germline V gives CDR1 SGHAT, CDR2 FQNNGV. V lost 5 bases and J 7 bases, leaving 11 bases between the germline ends. The CDR3 DNA reads as TGTGCCAGCAGCCTACAGGGAGCTGGCTACACCTTC. Protein product: CASSLQGAGYTF.

The V call is TRBV9, the J call TRBJ1-1; D unclear. V was cut by 4 bases and J by 4 bases, with 11 bases left in between. The CDR3 loop spans 13 amino acids. The germline V gene has CDR1 SGDLS and CDR2 YYNGEE. The CDR3 protein is CASSPGAGTEAFF. CDR3 bases: TGTGCCAGCAGCCCTGGCGCGGGCACTGAAGCTTTCTTT. Variable domain in full (rest from reference TRBV9 and TRBJ1-1): DSGVTQTPKHLITATGQRVTLRCSPRSGDLSVYWYQQSLDQGLQFLIQYYNGEERAKGNILERFSAQQFPDLHSELNLSSLELGDSALYFCASSPGAGTEAFFGQGTRLTVV.